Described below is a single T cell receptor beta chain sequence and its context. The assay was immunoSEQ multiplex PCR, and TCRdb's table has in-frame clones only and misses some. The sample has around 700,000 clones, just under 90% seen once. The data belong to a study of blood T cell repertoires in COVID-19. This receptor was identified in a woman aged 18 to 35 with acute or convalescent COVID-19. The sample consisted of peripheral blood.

The CDR3 region is CASSPSGQPHPLNTEAFF. The CDR3 DNA sequence: TGTGCCAGCAGCCCTAGCGGACAGCCCCACCCCCTGAACACTGAAGCTTTCTTT. The chain couples TRBV11-2 to TRBJ1-1, with D possibly TRBD1 on 6 matching bases. Germline V gives CDR1 SGHAT, CDR2 FQNNGV. Trimming left V 5 bases short and J 0 bases short, with 22 bases between. The CDR3 loop spans 18 amino acids.